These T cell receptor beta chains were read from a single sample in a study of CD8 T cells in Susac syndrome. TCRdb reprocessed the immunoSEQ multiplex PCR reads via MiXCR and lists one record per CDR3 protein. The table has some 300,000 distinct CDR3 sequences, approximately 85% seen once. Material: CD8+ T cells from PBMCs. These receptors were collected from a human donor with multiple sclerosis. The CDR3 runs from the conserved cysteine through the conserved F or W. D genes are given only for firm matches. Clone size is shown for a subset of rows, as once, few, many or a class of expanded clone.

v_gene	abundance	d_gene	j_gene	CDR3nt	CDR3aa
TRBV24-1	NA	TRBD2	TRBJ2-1	TGTGCCACCAGTGGAAGGGAGGGAGGCAATGAGCAGTTCTTC	CATSGREGGNEQFF
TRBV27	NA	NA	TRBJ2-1	TGTGCCAGCAGATCGACTAGTCAACAGGGCGATGAGCAGTTCTTC	CASRSTSQQGDEQFF
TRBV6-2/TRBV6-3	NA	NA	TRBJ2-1	TGTGCCAGCAGTCGATTCTCGGAGGACCATCCCCTCAATGAGCAGTTCTTC	CASSRFSEDHPLNEQFF
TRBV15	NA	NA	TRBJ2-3	TGTGTCACCAGCCGTTCAAGGCGGTTCACAGATACGCAGTATTTT	CVTSRSRRFTDTQYF
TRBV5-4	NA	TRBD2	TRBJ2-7	TGTGCCAGCAGCCAAAAGGGACTAGCGCCCTTCGAGCAGTACTTC	CASSQKGLAPFEQYF
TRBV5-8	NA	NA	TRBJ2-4	TGTGCCAGCAGCTTGGAGGGCAGGGTCGTAACCAAAAACATTCAGTACTTC	CASSLEGRVVTKNIQYF
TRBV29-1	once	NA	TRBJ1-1	TGCAGCGGTTCCCGTGAGACTGAAGCTTTCTTT	CSGSRETEAFF
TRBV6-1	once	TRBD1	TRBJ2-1	TGTGCCAGCAGTCCGGGACAGGGTTTGTATGAGCAGTTCTTC	CASSPGQGLYEQFF
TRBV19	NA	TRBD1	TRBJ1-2	TGTGCCAGCTTAGCTACTCCCGACAGGGGCCCTCGCTATGGCTACACCTTC	CASLATPDRGPRYGYTF
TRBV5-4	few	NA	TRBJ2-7	TGTGCCAGCAGCTTGAAGCGAGAGCAGTACTTC	CASSLKREQYF
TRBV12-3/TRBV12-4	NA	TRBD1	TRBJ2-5	TGTGCCAGCAGTGAGGGGGCAGAGACCCAGTACTTC	CASSEGAETQYF
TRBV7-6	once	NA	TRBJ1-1	TGTGCCAGCAGCTTAGATTGGTCTCCGGCTACTGAAGCTTTCTTT	CASSLDWSPATEAFF
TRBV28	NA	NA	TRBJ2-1	TGTGCCAGCAGTTTAACCTCACCTGGACACGGCGGTACCAATGAGCAGTTCTTC	CASSLTSPGHGGTNEQFF
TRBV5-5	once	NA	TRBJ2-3	TGTGCCAGCAGCGGACATGAGTCTCAAGATACGCAGTATTTT	CASSGHESQDTQYF
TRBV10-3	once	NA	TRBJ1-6	TGTGCCACCGCGGCCGCAGCCACCTATTCACCCCTCCACTTT	CATAAAATYSPLHF
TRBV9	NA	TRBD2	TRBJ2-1	TGTGCCAGCAGCGCTAGCGGGAGTAGGAATGAGCAGTTCTTC	CASSASGSRNEQFF
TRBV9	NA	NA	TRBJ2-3	TGTGCCAGCAGCGTAGCGGGCCAGCGGCGCACAGATACGCAGTATTTT	CASSVAGQRRTDTQYF
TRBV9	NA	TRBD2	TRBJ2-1	TGTGCCAGCAGCGCACCTAGCGGGAGGGATTACAATGAGCAGTTCTTC	CASSAPSGRDYNEQFF
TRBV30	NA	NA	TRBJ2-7	TGTGCCTGGAGCCCCCCTAGCTCGCCCTCCTACGAGCAGTACTTC	CAWSPPSSPSYEQYF
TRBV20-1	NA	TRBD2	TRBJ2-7	TGCAGTACGAAGACTAGCGGGAGAGGATACGAGCAGTACTTC	CSTKTSGRGYEQYF
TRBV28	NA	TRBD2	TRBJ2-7	TGTGCCAGCAGCTTAGCGGGAGGGCAGGGGGAGCAGTACTTC	CASSLAGGQGEQYF
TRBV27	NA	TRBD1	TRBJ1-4	TGTGCCAGCAGTCCTCCAGGGGGTCGTGAAAAACTGTTTTTT	CASSPPGGREKLFF
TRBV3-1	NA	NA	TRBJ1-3	TGTGCCAGCAGCCCCAATGATCGTGGTCGCTCTGGAAACACCATATATTTT	CASSPNDRGRSGNTIYF
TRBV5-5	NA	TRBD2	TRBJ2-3	TGTGCCAGCTTAGCGGGAGGGCCTGCAGATACGCAGTATTTT	CASLAGGPADTQYF
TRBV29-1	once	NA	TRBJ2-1	TGCAGCGTTGAAGATCGTGGGGAAACCTCCTACAATGAGCAGTTCTTC	CSVEDRGETSYNEQFF
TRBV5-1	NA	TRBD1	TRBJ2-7	TGCGCCAGCAGCTTGGTTGGGACAGGGAGCTCCTACGAGCAGTACTTC	CASSLVGTGSSYEQYF
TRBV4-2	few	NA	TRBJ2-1	TGTGCCAGCAGCCAAGTAGGGGTTCGTAGACTCCCTAAGTTCTTC	CASSQVGVRRLPKFF
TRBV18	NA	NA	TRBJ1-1	TGTGCCAGCTCAACTGAGACTAACACTGAAGCTTTCTTT	CASSTETNTEAFF
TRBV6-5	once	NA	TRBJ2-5	TGTGCCAGCACCCCGGACAGACACCAAGAGACCCAGTACTTC	CASTPDRHQETQYF
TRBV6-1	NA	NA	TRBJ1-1	TGTGCCAGCAGGATACAATCCCCAGGCGGGGACACTGAAGCTTTCTTT	CASRIQSPGGDTEAFF
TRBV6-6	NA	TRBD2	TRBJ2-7	TGTGCCTGCTGGGGGGGTATCGACGAGCAGTACTTC	CACWGGIDEQYF
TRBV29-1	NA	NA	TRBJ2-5	TGCAGCGCTGAAGGATCAGGGCCCGAGACCCAGTACTTC	CSAEGSGPETQYF
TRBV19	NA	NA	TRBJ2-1	TGTGCCAGTAGTTGGGAGGTCTCCTACAATGAGCAGTTCTTC	CASSWEVSYNEQFF
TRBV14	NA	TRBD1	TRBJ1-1	TGTGCCAGCAGCCAAGAGGAGCACAGGGGTCTGAACACTGAAGCTTTCTTT	CASSQEEHRGLNTEAFF
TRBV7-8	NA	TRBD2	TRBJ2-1	TGTGCCAGCATCCCGGCCAGGCGGGGGAGCTCCTACAATGAGCAGTTCTTC	CASIPARRGSSYNEQFF
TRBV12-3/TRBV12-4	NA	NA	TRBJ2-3	TGTGCCAGCGGATTCCGGGGAACAGATACGCAGTATTTT	CASGFRGTDTQYF
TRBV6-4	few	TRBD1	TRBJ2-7	TGTGCCAGCAGTGACAGGGGGCGCGAGCAGTACTTC	CASSDRGREQYF
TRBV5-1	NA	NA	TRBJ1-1	TGCGCCAGCGCCATTGAGTGGGAGGCGAACACTGAAGCTTTCTTT	CASAIEWEANTEAFF
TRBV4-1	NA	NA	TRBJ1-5	TGCGCCAGCAGCCAATTTATCCACAATCAGCCCCAGCATTTT	CASSQFIHNQPQHF
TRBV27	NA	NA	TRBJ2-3	TGTGCCAGCAGTTCCAGGGAGTCCACAGATACGCAGTATTTT	CASSSRESTDTQYF
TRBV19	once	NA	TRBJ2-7	TGTGCCAGTAGTATGAGAGGGCTTGGATACGAGCAGTACTTC	CASSMRGLGYEQYF
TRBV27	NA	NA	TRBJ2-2	TGTGCCAGCAGTTTATTTGCCGGGGAGCTGTTTTTT	CASSLFAGELFF
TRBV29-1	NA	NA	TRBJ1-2	TGCAGCGCACGACAGCGCCAAGGCTACACCTTC	CSARQRQGYTF